One sample yielded the 6 T cell receptor beta chains listed below, sequenced in a study of blood T cell repertoires in COVID-19 (dated by TCRdb to 2018 to 2020). The protocol used for the library was the immunoSEQ multiplex PCR assay. Here the immuneACCESS table is served through TCRdb, limited to in-frame sequences with V and J called. Missing clones are a known gap in these copies; in checked studies unresolved V genes cover under half, and the rest lacks a known reason. The table for this sample lists 30,000 to 45,000 clones; roughly 80% of them were counted only once. Of the sample, 2% falls within the top ten clones. The sequenced sample consisted of peripheral blood. Every receptor here comes from a man in his 60s with active COVID-19.

The chain is built from TRBV7-9 and TRBJ2-1, with D possibly TRBD2 on 7 matching bases. The V gene lost 5 bases and the J gene lost 3 bases, with 17 bases spanning the gap. Germline CDR1 is SEHNR and CDR2 is FQNEAQ (reference sequence). The CDR3 runs 16 residues. The CDR3 nucleotides are TGTGCCAGCAGCGCCCGAGGGGGGGGGCTCTACAATGAGCAGTTCTTC. Protein sequence: CASSARGGGLYNEQFF.

The chain is built from TRBV11-3 and TRBJ2-7, with D unclear. Germline loops: CDR1 SGHNT, CDR2 YENEEA. CDR3 length: 12 amino acids. The V end lost 0 bases, the J end lost 2 bases, and 2 bases lay between the germline ends. The CDR3 nucleotides read TGTGCCAGCAGCTTAGATACCTACGAGCAGTACTTC. Protein sequence: CASSLDTYEQYF.

The V and J genes are TRBV28 and TRBJ2-3, with a possible D match to TRBD1 (5 bases). The CDR3 runs to 14 residues. V was clipped by 5 bases and J by 6 bases, with 15 bases between them. Germline assignment: CDR1 MDHEN and CDR2 SYDVKM. The CDR3 spells CASSGRGGWDTQYF. CDR3 bases: TGTGCCAGCAGTGGTAGGGGTGGGTGGGATACGCAGTATTTT.

The chain recombines TRBV19 with TRBJ2-1; 8 positions match TRBD2. The germline gives CDR1 LNHDA, CDR2 SQIVND (reference sequence). J lost 0 bases, V lost 4 bases, and 5 bases had no gene match. The CDR3 contains 16 residues. CDR3 residues: CASSRRGGNSYNEQFF. The CDR3 DNA is TGTGCCAGTAGTAGACGCGGGGGGAACTCCTACAATGAGCAGTTCTTC.

The chain uses TRBV7-9 and TRBJ2-2; D is possibly TRBD2 (5 bases). The CDR3 has 17 residues. CDR1 is SEHNR and CDR2 is FQNEAQ in the germline V gene (reference sequence). V lost 1 base to trimming and J lost 1 base, with 13 bases between them. The CDR3: CASSLVRGSLNTGELFF. CDR3 DNA: TGTGCCAGCAGCTTAGTAAGAGGGTCCTTGAACACCGGGGAGCTGTTTTTT.

V and J are TRBV5-6 and TRBJ1-3; 8 bases are a match to TRBD1. The CDR3 loop spans 14 amino acids. J lost 2 bases, V lost 3 bases, and 1 base had no gene match. Germline assignment: CDR1 SGHDT and CDR2 YYEEEE. The CDR3 sequence is CASSWTGTGNTIYF. CDR3 DNA: TGTGCCAGCAGCTGGACAGGGACTGGAAACACCATATATTTT. The variable domain in full, with the rest retrieved from reference TRBV5-6 and TRBJ1-3, is DAGVTQSPTHLIKTRGQQVTLRCSPKSGHDTVSWYQQALGQGPQFIFQYYEEEERQRGNFPDRFSGHQFPNYSSELNVNALLLGDSALYLCASSWTGTGNTIYFGEGSWLTVV.